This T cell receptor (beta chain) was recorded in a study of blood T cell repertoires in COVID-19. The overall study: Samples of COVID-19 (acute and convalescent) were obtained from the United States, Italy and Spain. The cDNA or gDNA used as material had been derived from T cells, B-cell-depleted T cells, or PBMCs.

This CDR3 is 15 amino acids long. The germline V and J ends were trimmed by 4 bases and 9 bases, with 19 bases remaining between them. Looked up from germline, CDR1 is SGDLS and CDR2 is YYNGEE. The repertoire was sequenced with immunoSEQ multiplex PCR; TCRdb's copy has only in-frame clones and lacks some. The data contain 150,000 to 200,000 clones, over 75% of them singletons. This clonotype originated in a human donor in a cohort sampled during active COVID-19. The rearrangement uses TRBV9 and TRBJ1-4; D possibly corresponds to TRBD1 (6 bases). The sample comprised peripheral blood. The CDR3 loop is CASSPPGGRGQKLFF. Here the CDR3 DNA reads TGTGCCAGCAGCCCACCTGGGGGGCGGGGGCAAAAACTGTTTTTT.